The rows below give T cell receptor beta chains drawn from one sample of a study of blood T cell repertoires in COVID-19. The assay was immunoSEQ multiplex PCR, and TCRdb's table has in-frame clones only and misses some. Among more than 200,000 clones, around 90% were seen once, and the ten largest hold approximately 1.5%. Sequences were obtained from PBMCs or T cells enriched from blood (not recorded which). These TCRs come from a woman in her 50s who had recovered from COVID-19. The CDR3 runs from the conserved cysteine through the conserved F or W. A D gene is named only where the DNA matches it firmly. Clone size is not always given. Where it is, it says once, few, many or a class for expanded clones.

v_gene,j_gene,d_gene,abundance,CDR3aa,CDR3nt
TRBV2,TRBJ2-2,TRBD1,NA,CASRNRGRRNTGELFF,TGTGCCAGCAGGAACAGGGGGCGCCGGAACACCGGGGAGCTGTTTTTT
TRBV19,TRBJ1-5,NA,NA,CASRMSGFNQPQHF,TGTGCCAGTAGGATGTCAGGGTTCAATCAGCCCCAGCATTTT
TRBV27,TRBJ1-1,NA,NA,CASSLGLWAGMNTEAFF,TGTGCCAGCAGTTTAGGGCTTTGGGCAGGGATGAACACTGAAGCTTTCTTT
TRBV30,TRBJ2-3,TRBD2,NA,CAWSLPGLAPDTQYF,TGTGCCTGGAGTCTTCCGGGACTAGCCCCAGATACGCAGTATTTT
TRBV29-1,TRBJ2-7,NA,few,CSVVTVSSYEQYF,TGCAGCGTTGTCACGGTGAGCTCCTACGAGCAGTACTTC
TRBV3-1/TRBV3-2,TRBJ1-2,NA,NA,CASSFRAGYGYTF,TGTGCCAGCAGTTTCAGGGCCGGCTATGGCTACACCTTC
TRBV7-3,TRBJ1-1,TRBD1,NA,CASSSQGAGSEAFF,TGTGCCAGCAGCTCACAGGGGGCTGGATCTGAAGCTTTCTTT
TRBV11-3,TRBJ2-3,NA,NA,CASSHRDSTDTQYF,TGTGCCAGCAGCCACAGGGATAGCACAGATACGCAGTATTTT
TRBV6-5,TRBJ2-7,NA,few,CASNLSPTGRQYF,TGTGCCAGCAACCTATCCCCCACGGGAAGGCAGTACTTC
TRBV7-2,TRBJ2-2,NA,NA,CASSFEQAGELFF,TGTGCCAGCAGCTTCGAGCAAGCCGGGGAGCTGTTTTTT
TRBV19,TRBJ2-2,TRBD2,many,CASRRGELTSGRRGTGELFF,TGTGCCAGTAGACGAGGGGAACTTACTAGCGGGAGGAGGGGAACCGGGGAGCTGTTTTTT
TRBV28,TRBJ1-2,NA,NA,CASTRGRGTNYGYTF,TGTGCCAGCACCCGAGGGCGGGGCACTAACTATGGCTACACCTTC
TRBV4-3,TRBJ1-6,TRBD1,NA,CASSQDRGSPLHF,TGCGCCAGCAGCCAAGACAGGGGGTCACCCCTCCACTTT
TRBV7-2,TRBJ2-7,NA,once,CASSFGAGSLQYF,TGTGCCAGCAGCTTCGGCGCGGGATCTCTGCAGTACTTC
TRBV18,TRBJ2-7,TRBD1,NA,CASSPLGQGNSYEQYF,TGTGCCAGCTCACCACTCGGACAGGGAAACTCCTACGAGCAGTACTTC
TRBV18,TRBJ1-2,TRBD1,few,CASSRPQGEPTF,TGTGCCAGCTCACGCCCTCAGGGGGAACCAACCTTC
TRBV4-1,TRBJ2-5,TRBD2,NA,CASSQLTSEETQYF,TGCGCCAGCAGCCAATTGACTAGCGAAGAGACCCAGTACTTC
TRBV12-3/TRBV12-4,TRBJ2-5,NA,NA,CASSFRHRETQYF,TGTGCCAGCAGTTTTCGTCATCGGGAGACCCAGTACTTC
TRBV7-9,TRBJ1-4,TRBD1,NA,CASSLGDRGFREKLFF,TGTGCCAGCAGCTTAGGTGACAGGGGGTTTCGTGAAAAACTGTTTTTT
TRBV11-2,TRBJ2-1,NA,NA,CASSLDQVSATYNEQFF,TGTGCCAGCAGCTTAGATCAGGTTAGCGCGACCTACAATGAGCAGTTCTTC
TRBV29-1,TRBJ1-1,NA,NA,CSVVGANTEAFF,TGCAGCGTTGTGGGGGCGAACACTGAAGCTTTCTTT
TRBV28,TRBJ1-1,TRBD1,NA,CASSPLSGQGADTEAFF,TGTGCCAGCAGCCCCTTATCGGGACAGGGGGCTGATACTGAAGCTTTCTTT
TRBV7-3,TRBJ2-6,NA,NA,CASSPRGGSGANVLTF,TGTGCCAGCAGCCCACGTGGAGGGTCTGGGGCCAACGTCCTGACTTTC
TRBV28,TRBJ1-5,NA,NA,CASSNPGNSNQPQHF,TGTGCCAGCAGTAACCCAGGAAATAGCAATCAGCCCCAGCATTTT
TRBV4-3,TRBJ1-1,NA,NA,CASSQDLGGSQGAFF,TGCGCCAGCAGCCAAGATTTGGGGGGGAGCCAGGGTGCTTTCTTT
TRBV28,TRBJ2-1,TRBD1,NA,CASSLLPGQGFNEQFF,TGTGCCAGCAGCCTCCTACCGGGACAGGGATTCAATGAGCAGTTCTTC
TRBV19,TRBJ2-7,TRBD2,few,CASSVPGLAGSYEQYF,TGTGCCAGTAGTGTTCCGGGACTAGCGGGTAGCTACGAGCAGTACTTC
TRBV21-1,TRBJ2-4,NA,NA,CASNPALTSGRACRKNIQYF,TGTGCCAGCAATCCGGCTTTGACTAGCGGGAGGGCCTGCCGTAAAAACATTCAGTACTTC
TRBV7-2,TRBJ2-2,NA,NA,CASSLRGIPLTGELFF,TGTGCCAGCAGCTTAAGGGGTATACCCCTCACCGGGGAGCTGTTTTTT
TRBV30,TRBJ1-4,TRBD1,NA,CAWRGQKPNEKLFF,TGTGCCTGGAGGGGACAGAAACCAAATGAAAAACTGTTTTTT
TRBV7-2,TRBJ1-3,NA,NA,CASSVLGYSGNTIYF,TGTGCCAGCAGCGTCCTCGGTTACTCTGGAAACACCATATATTTT
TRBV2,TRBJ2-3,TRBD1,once,CASSVDRGLADTQYF,TGTGCCAGCAGTGTTGACAGGGGATTGGCAGATACGCAGTATTTT
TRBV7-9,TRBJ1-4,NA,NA,CASSQGQTVPTNEKLFF,TGTGCCAGCAGCCAAGGACAGACTGTTCCAACTAATGAAAAACTGTTTTTT
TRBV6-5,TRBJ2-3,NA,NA,CASSPLITGTQYF,TGTGCCAGCAGTCCGCTAATAACGGGTACGCAGTATTTT
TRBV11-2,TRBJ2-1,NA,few,CASSLVGDMQFF,TGTGCCAGCAGCTTAGTGGGAGACATGCAGTTCTTC
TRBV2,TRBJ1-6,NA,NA,CASSPGGRGTGALHF,TGTGCCAGCAGCCCCGGGGGGAGGGGGACCGGCGCCCTCCACTTT
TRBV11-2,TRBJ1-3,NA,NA,CASSPPSSGNTIYF,TGTGCCAGCAGCCCCCCTTCCTCTGGAAACACCATATATTTT
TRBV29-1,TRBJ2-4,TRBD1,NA,CSVDAGGAGIQYF,TGCAGCGTTGACGCAGGGGGCGCGGGCATTCAGTACTTC
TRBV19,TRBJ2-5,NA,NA,CASRPQGSQETQYF,TGTGCCAGCCGTCCGCAGGGCTCACAAGAGACCCAGTACTTC
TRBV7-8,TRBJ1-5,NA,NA,CASSLGAGSNQPQHF,TGTGCCAGCAGCTTAGGGGCAGGGAGCAATCAGCCCCAGCATTTT